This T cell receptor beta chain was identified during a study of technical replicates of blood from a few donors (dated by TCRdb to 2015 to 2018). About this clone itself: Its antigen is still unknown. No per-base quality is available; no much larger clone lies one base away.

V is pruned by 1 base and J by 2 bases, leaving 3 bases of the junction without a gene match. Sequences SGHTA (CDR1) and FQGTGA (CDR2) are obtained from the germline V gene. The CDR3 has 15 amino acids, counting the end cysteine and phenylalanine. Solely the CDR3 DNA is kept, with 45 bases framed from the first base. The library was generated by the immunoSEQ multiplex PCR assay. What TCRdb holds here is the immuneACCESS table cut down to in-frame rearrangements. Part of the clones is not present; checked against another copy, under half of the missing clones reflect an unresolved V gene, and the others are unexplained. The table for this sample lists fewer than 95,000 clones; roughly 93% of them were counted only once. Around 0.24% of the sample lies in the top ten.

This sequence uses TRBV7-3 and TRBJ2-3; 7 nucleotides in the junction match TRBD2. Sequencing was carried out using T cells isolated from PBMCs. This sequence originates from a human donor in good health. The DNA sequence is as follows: TGTGCCAGCAGCTTAAGCGGGGGTGACACAGATACGCAGTATTTT. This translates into CASSLSGGDTDTQYF.